This TCR beta chain was obtained from a study of blood T cell repertoires in COVID-19. V lost 3 bases and J lost 0; bases outside the gene matches: 8. The length of the CDR3 is 17 residues. Germline CDR1 reads LNHDA; CDR2 reads SQIVND (reference sequence). Some clones are missing from TCRdb's copy, which holds only in-frame ones; the method was immunoSEQ multiplex PCR. The sample records about 140,000 clones, 85% to 90% being singletons. The V call is TRBV19, the J call TRBJ1-5; TRBD1 agrees at 7 bases. Specimen: peripheral blood. This clonotype was obtained from a woman of 80 years or more with acute or convalescent COVID-19. The CDR3 coding sequence is TGTGCCAGTAGTATCCTCTACAGGGGATATAGCAATCAGCCCCAGCATTTT. This translates into CASSILYRGYSNQPQHF.